A selection of T cell receptor beta chains follows, all from one sample in a study of sequential checkpoint blockade in melanoma. The table came from immunoSEQ multiplex PCR; TCRdb's copy has only in-frame clones and leaves some out. The data contain about 9,200 clones, around 73% of them seen just once; the ten biggest clones take up under 45%. The specimen comprised CD8+ T cells sorted from blood (inferred from file names), sampled from a patient given nivolumab and ipilimumab in sequence. The source is a human donor with melanoma. CDR3s include the opening cysteine and the closing phenylalanine or tryptophan. The order of the fields is CDR3 protein, CDR3 DNA, clone size, V gene, D gene, J gene. The D gene is left open where the match is weak. Expanded clones get a size class; other rows say once, few or many, or leave the size out.

CASSQSGLVKTQYF | TGTGCCAGCAGCCAATCAGGTTTAGTCAAGACCCAGTACTTC | . | TRBV7-9 | . | TRBJ2-5
CASSMGQTLELFF | TGTGCCAGCAGCATGGGACAGACGCTAGAGCTGTTTTTT | once | TRBV7-6 | TRBD1 | TRBJ2-2
CASRGELATRLDEQYF | TGTGCCAGCAGGGGCGAACTAGCTACACGGTTAGACGAGCAGTACTTC | many | TRBV21-1 | . | TRBJ2-7
CASSTRDQPQHF | TGTGCCAGCTCTACTAGGGATCAGCCCCAGCATTTT | . | TRBV27 | . | TRBJ1-5
CSAGGAGRTGELFF | TGCAGCGCCGGGGGAGCGGGGAGAACCGGGGAGCTGTTTTTT | . | TRBV29-1 | TRBD2 | TRBJ2-2
CASSLGQGNTEAFF | TGTGCCAGCAGCTTAGGGCAGGGGAACACTGAAGCTTTCTTT | once | TRBV7-9 | . | TRBJ1-1
CASSAMGQGAYEQYF | TGTGCCAGCAGTGCGATGGGACAGGGGGCCTACGAGCAGTACTTC | . | TRBV28 | TRBD1 | TRBJ2-7
CASRDAAGHEQFF | TGCGCCAGCAGGGACGCGGCGGGGCATGAGCAGTTCTTC | few | TRBV10-2 | . | TRBJ2-1
CASMCQEGGYTF | TGCGCCAGCATGTGTCAGGAGGGTGGCTACACCTTC | . | TRBV10-1 | . | TRBJ1-2
CASSQDLRSSYNEQFF | TGTGCCAGCAGCCAAGATCTGAGGAGCTCCTACAATGAGCAGTTCTTC | few | TRBV4-1 | . | TRBJ2-1
CAISAGPDRYEQYF | TGTGCCATCAGTGCAGGCCCCGATCGCTACGAGCAGTACTTC | . | TRBV10-3 | . | TRBJ2-7
CASRGGRGDTEAFF | TGTGCCAGCAGGGGGGGCAGGGGGGACACTGAAGCTTTCTTT | . | TRBV2 | TRBD1 | TRBJ1-1
CSVEGTESSYEQYF | TGCAGCGTTGAAGGGACAGAGAGCTCCTACGAGCAGTACTTC | . | TRBV29-1 | . | TRBJ2-7
CASSLAPGQGSVSYEQYF | TGTGCCAGCAGCTTAGCGCCGGGACAGGGGTCGGTCTCCTACGAGCAGTACTTC | many | TRBV7-9 | TRBD1 | TRBJ2-7
CASSSDVNSGQMNTEAFF | TGTGCCAGCAGCTCGGACGTTAACTCGGGACAGATGAACACTGAAGCTTTCTTT | . | TRBV7-6 | TRBD1 | TRBJ1-1
CASSEYTGLASYEQYF | TGTGCCAGCAGCGAGTACACGGGACTAGCATCCTACGAGCAGTACTTC | once | TRBV7-8 | TRBD2 | TRBJ2-7
CASSLGPTNTGELFF | TGTGCCAGCAGCCTTGGGCCAACGAACACCGGGGAGCTGTTTTTT | . | TRBV7-9 | . | TRBJ2-2
CASSQGTGDMRAFF | TGTGCCAGCAGCCAGGGGACAGGGGACATGAGGGCTTTCTTT | . | TRBV13 | TRBD1 | TRBJ1-1
CASSSQYNEQFF | TGTGCCAGCAGTTCCCAGTACAATGAGCAGTTCTTC | . | TRBV27 | . | TRBJ2-1
CASSLGAALSTDTQYF | TGTGCCAGCAGCTTAGGAGCGGCCCTTAGCACAGATACGCAGTATTTT | . | TRBV7-6 | . | TRBJ2-3
CASSWGQGIFHEQYF | TGTGCCAGCAGCTGGGGACAGGGTATATTCCACGAGCAGTACTTC | . | TRBV7-9 | TRBD1 | TRBJ2-7
CASNPGGGGPDEQFF | TGTGCCAGTAACCCGGGGGGGGGAGGGCCGGATGAGCAGTTCTTC | . | TRBV19 | TRBD2 | TRBJ2-1
CASSPGGARGNEQFF | TGTGCCAGCAGCCCGGGGGGGGCCAGGGGCAATGAGCAGTTCTTC | . | TRBV5-6 | TRBD2 | TRBJ2-1
CASSRLESLETQYF | TGTGCCAGCAGTCGACTAGAGAGTCTAGAGACCCAGTACTTC | . | TRBV7-2 | . | TRBJ2-5
CASGQFNEQFF | TGTGCCAGCGGACAGTTTAATGAGCAGTTCTTC | . | TRBV27 | . | TRBJ2-1
CASSRNNYNEQFF | TGCGCCAGCAGCCGTAACAACTACAATGAGCAGTTCTTC | . | TRBV4-3 | . | TRBJ2-1
CASNSQPGGHSSYNEQFF | TGCGCCAGCAATTCCCAACCAGGCGGGCATAGCTCCTACAATGAGCAGTTCTTC | . | TRBV5-1 | . | TRBJ2-1
CASSQDWRPRPYGYTF | TGCGCCAGCAGCCAAGATTGGCGGCCCCGGCCATATGGCTACACCTTC | . | TRBV4-1 | . | TRBJ1-2
CASSLDNSGANVLTF | TGTGCCAGCAGCCTTGACAACTCTGGGGCCAACGTCCTGACTTTC | . | TRBV7-8 | . | TRBJ2-6
CASSLLGGNNEQFF | TGTGCCAGCAGTTTGCTGGGAGGGAACAATGAGCAGTTCTTC | . | TRBV27 | TRBD2 | TRBJ2-1
CASRLTSGSLGDEQYF | TGTGCCAGCAGACTAACTAGCGGCTCCCTGGGAGACGAGCAGTACTTC | . | TRBV7-6 | TRBD2 | TRBJ2-7
CSVPDRSHGYTF | TGCAGCGTACCGGACAGGTCGCATGGCTACACCTTC | . | TRBV29-1 | TRBD1 | TRBJ1-2
CASSVGRGFSGANVLTF | TGTGCCAGCAGCGTAGGGAGGGGCTTCTCTGGGGCCAACGTCCTGACTTTC | . | TRBV9 | . | TRBJ2-6
CASSQEGAGESSYEQYF | TGCGCCAGCAGCCAAGAGGGAGCGGGGGAGAGCTCCTACGAGCAGTACTTC | . | TRBV4-1 | TRBD2 | TRBJ2-7
CASRPGEGGAGQYF | TGTGCCAGCAGACCGGGGGAGGGGGGCGCAGGGCAGTACTTC | . | TRBV5-4 | . | TRBJ2-7
CASSRWDREGNTIYF | TGTGCCAGCAGCCGGTGGGACAGGGAAGGAAACACCATATATTTT | few | TRBV13 | TRBD1 | TRBJ1-3
CASSPGTGLTSGNTIYF | TGTGCCAGCAGCCCGGGGACAGGGCTTACCTCTGGAAACACCATATATTTT | few | TRBV13 | TRBD1 | TRBJ1-3
CGAGGGSTDTQYF | TGTGGAGCAGGCGGGGGTAGCACAGATACGCAGTATTTT | . | TRBV27 | TRBD2 | TRBJ2-3
CASSSGQGPLNTEAFF | TGTGCCAGCAGCTCGGGACAGGGCCCACTAAACACTGAAGCTTTCTTT | . | TRBV7-8 | TRBD1 | TRBJ1-1
CAWGVLQETQYF | TGTGCCTGGGGAGTGCTGCAAGAGACCCAGTACTTC | once | TRBV30 | . | TRBJ2-5
CASSYFGSSYEQYF | TGTGCCAGCAGTTACTTTGGGAGCTCCTACGAGCAGTACTTC | . | TRBV6-5 | . | TRBJ2-7
CASSVAHLAGEGRDTQYF | TGTGCCAGCAGCGTAGCCCATTTGGCGGGGGAGGGGCGGGATACGCAGTATTTT | . | TRBV9 | TRBD2 | TRBJ2-3
CASSTGTYPFEQYF | TGTGCCAGCAGCACCGGGACTTACCCCTTCGAGCAGTACTTC | once | TRBV13 | . | TRBJ2-7
CASSEGVAGARADTQYF | TGTGCCAGCAGCGAGGGGGTAGCGGGGGCCCGGGCAGATACGCAGTATTTT | . | TRBV9 | TRBD2 | TRBJ2-3
CASSYGTSWGHEQFF | TGTGCCAGCAGTTACGGGACTAGCTGGGGCCATGAGCAGTTCTTC | . | TRBV6-5 | TRBD2 | TRBJ2-1
CASSLERGTGELFF | TGTGCCAGCAGCTTAGAACGGGGGACCGGGGAGCTGTTTTTT | . | TRBV7-8 | . | TRBJ2-2
CASRRGSSDTNEKLFF | TGTGCCAGCAGGAGAGGGTCGTCAGACACTAATGAAAAACTGTTTTTT | medium-sized | TRBV7-9 | . | TRBJ1-4
CASSLRLAGTTGELFF | TGTGCCAGCAGCCTCAGACTAGCGGGGACCACCGGGGAGCTGTTTTTT | . | TRBV13 | TRBD2 | TRBJ2-2